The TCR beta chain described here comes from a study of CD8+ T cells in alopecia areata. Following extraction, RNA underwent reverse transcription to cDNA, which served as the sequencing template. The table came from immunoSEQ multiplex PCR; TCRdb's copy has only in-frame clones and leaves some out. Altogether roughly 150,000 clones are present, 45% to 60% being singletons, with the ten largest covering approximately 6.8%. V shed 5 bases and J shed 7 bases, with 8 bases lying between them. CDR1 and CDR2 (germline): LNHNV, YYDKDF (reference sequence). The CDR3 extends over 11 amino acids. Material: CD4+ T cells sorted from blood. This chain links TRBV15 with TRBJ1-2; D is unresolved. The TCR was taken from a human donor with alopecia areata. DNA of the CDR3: TGTGCCACCAGCTCCACCGGTGGCTACACCTTC. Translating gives CATSSTGGYTF.